This entry is about one T cell receptor (beta chain). What it binds is not known. The sample belongs to a study of naive CD8 T cells in extremely preterm neonates. Study-level findings and limits: Preterm neonates shared more CDR3 nucleotide sequences (approximately 2.7%) than older groups. Preterm CDR3s were shorter than older groups', with fewer N additions and less trimming.

Generated by immunoSEQ multiplex PCR, the TCRdb table keeps only in-frame clones and is missing some. The sample holds approximately 7,700 clones; 95% to 98% are singletons and the top ten take approximately 0.4%. Without labor or membrane rupture, elective cesareans at roughly 37-41 weeks supplied term cord blood. Sorted cells: live naive CD8+ T cells, CD45RA+CCR7+, Annexin V-negative. Sorted naive CD8+ T cell numbers ranged ~18,000 to ~110,000. The V gene's germline CDR1 is PRHDT and CDR2 FYEKMQ (reference sequence). The CDR3 has 13 amino acids. The germline V and J ends were trimmed by 6 bases and 1 base, with 10 bases remaining between them.

Sequencing used naive CD8+ T cells from cord blood. This TCR derives from a newborn in good health. The chain is built from TRBV13 and TRBJ2-7, with D maybe TRBD1 (6 bases). CDR3 coding DNA: TGTGCCAGCAGTGCCGGGACATCCTACGAGCAGTACTTC. This translates into CASSAGTSYEQYF. Complete variable domain (other parts from reference TRBV13 and TRBJ2-7): AAGVIQSPRHLIKEKRETATLKCYPIPRHDTVYWYQQGPGQDPQFLISFYEKMQSDKGSIPDRFSAQQFSDYHSELNMSSLELGDSALYFCASSAGTSYEQYFGPGTRLTVT.